Shown below are 30 T cell receptor beta chains from a single sample sequenced in a study of PD-1 blockade in mismatch repair-deficient tumors. Measured with immunoSEQ multiplex PCR; TCRdb has only the in-frame clones, and not every one. The data contain around 62,000 clones, about 72% of them singletons. The starting material was peripheral blood, obtained 2 weeks after starting pembrolizumab. The origin of the receptors is an adult with mismatch repair-deficient cancer.

The chain is built from TRBV6-1 and TRBJ2-7, with no clear D. The CDR3 is 9 amino acids. With 8 bases removed from V and 7 bases from J, the gap between germline ends came to 6 bases. Germline CDR1 reads MNHNS; CDR2 reads SASEGT. In DNA form, the CDR3 reads TGTGCCAGCGTATGTGAGCAGTACTTC. It specifies CASVCEQYF.

The chain couples TRBV10-3 to TRBJ2-3, with TRBD2 matching over 13 bases. Germline CDR1 ENHRY, CDR2 SYGVKD. The CDR3 is 15 amino acids. The trim removed 6 bases at V and 4 bases at J, leaving 4 bases unmatched. For the CDR3, the DNA is TGTGCCATCAGGACGGGACTAGCGGGATCAGATACGCAGTATTTT. It translates to CAIRTGLAGSDTQYF.

CDR3 sequence (DNA): TGTGCCAGCAGCCCCGTTGGCCGCGGGGTGGGGACAGATACGCAGTATTTT. Its translation is CASSPVGRGVGTDTQYF. The J gene is TRBJ2-3, the V gene TRBV7-3, with a weak D call TRBD2 (6 bases). Trimming took 5 bases from V and 3 from J, leaving 21 bases between them. The CDR3 spans 17 residues. In germline, CDR1 is SGHTA, CDR2 FQGTGA. The full variable domain, rest sourced from reference TRBV7-3 and TRBJ2-3, is GAGVSQTPSNKVTEKGKYVELRCDPISGHTALYWYRQSLGQGPEFLIYFQGTGAADDSGLPNDRFFAVRPEGSVSTLKIQRTERGDSAVYLCASSPVGRGVGTDTQYFGPGTRLTVL.

The chain joins TRBV15 to TRBJ2-1; D might be TRBD1 (5 bases). V was clipped by 6 bases and J by 9 bases, with 12 bases between them. Germline V gives CDR1 LNHNV, CDR2 YYDKDF (reference sequence). The CDR3 has 12 residues. CDR3 sequence: CATSGRGVEQFF. The CDR3 DNA is TGTGCCACCAGTGGTAGGGGCGTTGAGCAGTTCTTC.

The rearrangement joins TRBV7-3 to TRBJ2-3; D gene unclear. V lost 4 bases to trimming and J lost 2 bases, with 4 bases between them. The CDR3 has 12 residues. CDR1 is SGHTA, CDR2 FQGTGA, per germline. CDR3 DNA: TGTGCCAGCAGCTACGACACAGATACGCAGTATTTT. Translating gives CASSYDTDTQYF. Full variable domain (outside the CDR3, taken from reference TRBV7-3 and TRBJ2-3): GAGVSQTPSNKVTEKGKYVELRCDPISGHTALYWYRQSLGQGPEFLIYFQGTGAADDSGLPNDRFFAVRPEGSVSTLKIQRTERGDSAVYLCASSYDTDTQYFGPGTRLTVL.

This clone was seen a single time. J is TRBJ2-3 and V is TRBV21-1; the D segment call TRBD2 is taken from the table without a DNA check. TRBV21-1 is noted as a pseudogene. The CDR3 has 15 amino acids. DNA for the CDR3: TGTGCCAGCAGCAAACTTGCGGGGGTCTCAGATACGCAGTATTTT. It translates to CASSKLAGVSDTQYF.

This clone was observed a single time. V is TRBV7-9 and J is TRBJ2-7; D unresolved. CDR3 size: 13 residues. V lost 0 bases to trimming and J lost 2 bases, with 5 bases between them. In germline, CDR1 is SEHNR, CDR2 FQNEAQ (reference sequence). The CDR3 DNA reads TGTGCCAGCAGCTTAGCAGGGCCCTACGAGCAGTACTTC. The encoded protein is CASSLAGPYEQYF.

This clone was observed a handful of times. The chain joins TRBV18 to TRBJ1-2; tentatively, D is TRBD1 (5 bases). The CDR3 is 15 amino acids. V lost 4 bases, J lost 4 bases, and 16 bases lay in between. Germline V gives CDR1 KGHSH, CDR2 LQKENI. The DNA for the CDR3 is TGTGCCAGCTCACTTTCTGGACAAAACCTCTATGGCTACACCTTC. Translated, it gives CASSLSGQNLYGYTF.

This clone came up once. The genes are TRBV4-3 and TRBJ1-1; possible D gene TRBD1, 6 bases. The V end lost 1 base, the J end lost 4 bases, and 13 bases lay between the germline ends. The germline V gene encodes CDR1 LGHNA and CDR2 YSLEER. This CDR3 region has 15 residues. CDR3 residues: CASSQAGIGGTEAFF. CDR3 coding DNA: TGCGCCAGCAGCCAAGCCGGGATAGGGGGCACTGAAGCTTTCTTT.

The sample holds a few counts of this clone. Other DNA sequences in this specimen translate into the identical CDR3. The gene calls are TRBV29-1 and TRBJ1-1, with TRBD1 identical over 7 bases. The germline gives CDR1 SQVTM, CDR2 ANQGSEA. Trimming at V came to 6 bases and at J to 1 base, leaving 5 bases not matched to a gene. This CDR3 is 13 amino acids long. The CDR3 region is CSVVRDRNTEAFF. The CDR3 DNA sequence: TGCAGCGTCGTCCGGGACAGGAACACTGAAGCTTTCTTT.

The J gene is TRBJ2-7, the V gene TRBV4-1; 10 nucleotides line up with TRBD1. V lost 4 bases to trimming and J lost 5 bases; unmatched junction nucleotides: 8. CDR3 length: 15 residues. CDR1 is MGHRA and CDR2 is YSYEKL in the germline V gene. The DNA of the CDR3 is TGCGCCAGCAGCCTAGGTGACAGGGGGCTCAACGAGCAGTACTTC. Its translation is CASSLGDRGLNEQYF.

This rearrangement joins TRBV19 to TRBJ2-7; D may be TRBD1 or TRBD2 (5 bases each). Germline V gives CDR1 LNHDA, CDR2 SQIVND (reference sequence). CDR3 length: 14 residues. V was clipped by 5 bases and J by 0 bases, with 11 bases between them. The CDR3 nucleotides read TGTGCCAGTAGTGTTGGGACGGACTCCTACGAGCAGTACTTC. As protein: CASSVGTDSYEQYF.

The V and J genes are TRBV5-4 and TRBJ1-1, with D tentatively TRBD1 (5 bases). Germline V gene sequence: CDR1 SGHNT, CDR2 YYREEE (reference sequence). The CDR3 extends over 14 amino acids. V was clipped by 5 bases and J by 1 base, with 12 bases between them. The CDR3 DNA reads TGTGCCAGCAGAAGGGGAGGAGGGAACACTGAAGCTTTCTTT. Encoded protein: CASRRGGGNTEAFF.

V is TRBV29-1 and J is TRBJ2-2; TRBD2 matches at 8 bases. Losses at the gene ends were 4 bases for V and 3 bases for J; bases not matched to a gene: 4. This CDR3 is 14 amino acids long. Looked up from germline, CDR1 is SQVTM and CDR2 is ANQGSEA. The CDR3 is CSVVLAGHTGELFF. CDR3 DNA sequence: TGCAGCGTTGTCCTAGCGGGCCACACCGGGGAGCTGTTTTTT.

V usage is TRBV15 and J usage is TRBJ1-5; 7 bases map to TRBD1. Per germline, CDR1 LNHNV and CDR2 YYDKDF (reference sequence). This CDR3 contains 13 residues. The J segment lost 6 bases and the V segment lost 5 bases, leaving 4 bases of the junction unmatched. CDR3 nucleotides: TGTGCCACCAGCCCACAGGGGCCTCAGCCCCAGCATTTT. This translates into CATSPQGPQPQHF.

The chain links TRBV4-3 to TRBJ2-7, with D possibly being TRBD2 (5 bases). V shed 4 bases and J shed 3 bases, with 10 bases lying between them. The germline V gene encodes CDR1 LGHNA and CDR2 YSLEER. The CDR3 is 13 residues long. The CDR3 sequence is CASSLAWGYEQYF. For the CDR3, the DNA is TGCGCCAGCAGCCTAGCGTGGGGCTACGAGCAGTACTTC.

This rearrangement joins TRBV6-9 to TRBJ1-2, with 9 positions matching TRBD1. The CDR3 spans 11 residues. Germline CDR1 reads MNHGY; CDR2 reads SVAAGI. V shed 5 bases and J 12 bases; nucleotides not matched to a gene: 4. The CDR3: CASSPTGGNTF. The CDR3 region has the DNA TGTGCCAGCAGTCCGACAGGGGGGAACACCTTC.

This clone was picked up one time. This rearrangement joins TRBV7-2 to TRBJ2-6; D is undetermined. CDR1 is SGHTA, CDR2 FQGNSA, per germline. Trimming removed 2 bases at V and 0 bases at J, with 11 bases between. The CDR3 has 17 amino acids. CDR3 loop: CASSLLAPHSGANVLTF. In nucleotides, the CDR3 is TGTGCCAGCAGCTTATTGGCGCCACACTCTGGGGCCAACGTCCTGACTTTC.

The chain has TRBV7-3 and TRBJ1-1; D ambiguous. CDR1 SGHTA and CDR2 FQGTGA come from the germline V gene. The V and J ends lost 2 bases and 1 base respectively, with 5 bases between them. There are 13 residues in the CDR3. Here the CDR3 reads CASSLVGNTEAFF. In DNA, the CDR3 is TGTGCCAGCAGCTTAGTAGGGAACACTGAAGCTTTCTTT.

This rearrangement joins TRBV7-2 to TRBJ2-3, with TRBD1 matching 10 bases. This CDR3 comprises 15 residues. V gave up 5 bases and J gave up 5 bases; unmatched junction bases: 7. Germline V lookup: CDR1 SGHTA, CDR2 FQGNSA. CDR3 in DNA: TGTGCCAGCAGCCCGGGACAGGGGCGAATAGATACGCAGTATTTT. It codes for CASSPGQGRIDTQYF.

This sequence joins TRBV19 and TRBJ1-1, with 9 bases that match TRBD1. CDR3 length: 14 amino acids. In germline, CDR1 is LNHDA, CDR2 SQIVND (reference sequence). V shed 6 bases and J 1 base; nucleotides not matched to a gene: 3. The CDR3: CASSPDRGNTEAFF. In nucleotides, the CDR3 is TGTGCCAGTAGCCCGGACAGGGGGAACACTGAAGCTTTCTTT. The complete variable domain, with remaining parts taken from reference TRBV19 and TRBJ1-1, reads DGGITQSPKYLFRKEGQNVTLSCEQNLNHDAMYWYRQDPGQGLRLIYYSQIVNDFQKGDIAEGYSVSREKKESFPLTVTSAQKNPTAFYLCASSPDRGNTEAFFGQGTRLTVV.

V usage is TRBV5-8 and J usage is TRBJ1-5; D gene uncertain. Germline V gives CDR1 SGHTS, CDR2 YDEGEE. This CDR3 is 15 amino acids long. V was trimmed by 4 bases and J by 2 bases, leaving 13 bases between them. The chain's CDR3 is CASSPTSRGNQPQHF. The CDR3 region has the DNA TGTGCCAGCAGCCCGACCTCGAGGGGCAATCAGCCCCAGCATTTT.

This clone has just one count. The rearrangement uses TRBV2 and TRBJ2-5; TRBD2 matches 11 bases. Germline trimming cut 3 bases from V and 5 bases from J; bases unmatched to any gene: 5. The germline V gene has CDR1 SNHLY and CDR2 FYNNEI. CDR3 length: 15 amino acids. CDR3 residues: CASSDIAGGAETQYF. CDR3 bases: TGTGCCAGCAGTGACATAGCGGGAGGGGCGGAGACCCAGTACTTC.

The gene calls are TRBV29-1 and TRBJ2-7; D not certain. The CDR3 has 12 residues. CDR1 and CDR2 from the germline V gene are SQVTM and ANQGSEA. With 6 bases removed from V and 7 bases from J, the gap between germline ends came to 16 bases. The CDR3 reads CSVKRAPKEQYF. CDR3 coding DNA: TGCAGCGTCAAAAGGGCACCTAAGGAGCAGTACTTC.

This rearrangement joins TRBV5-5 to TRBJ1-4, with D uncertain. This CDR3 contains 15 residues. The V end was cut by 2 bases, the J end by 0 bases, with 8 bases between. The germline V gene encodes CDR1 SGHKS and CDR2 YYEKEE (reference sequence). CDR3 sequence: CASSFRSATNEKLFF. In DNA form, the CDR3 reads TGTGCCAGCAGCTTCAGGAGCGCAACTAATGAAAAACTGTTTTTT.

V gene TRBV11-3 combines with J gene TRBJ2-2; tentatively, D is TRBD1 (6 bases). This CDR3 has 15 residues. The ends were cut back, 1 base at V and 0 bases at J, with 6 bases in the middle. In germline, CDR1 is SGHNT, CDR2 YENEEA. CDR3 DNA sequence: TGTGCCAGCAGCTTAGGGGGGCCGAACACCGGGGAGCTGTTTTTT. It translates to CASSLGGPNTGELFF. Filled out from reference TRBV11-3 and TRBJ2-2, the complete variable domain reads EAGVVQSPRYKIIEKKQPVAFWCNPISGHNTLYWYLQNLGQGPELLIRYENEEAVDDSQLPKDRFSAERLKGVDSTLKIQPAELGDSAVYLCASSLGGPNTGELFFGEGSRLTVL.

This sequence joins TRBV5-1 and TRBJ2-5; 8 positions agree with TRBD1. The J call may be mistaken, given a closer DNA end match to TRBJ2-7. CDR1 and CDR2 from the germline V gene are SGHRS and YFSETQ. The CDR3 is made up of 14 amino acids. Written as DNA, the CDR3 is TGCGCCAGCAGCTACCCGGGACAGGAATACGAGCAGTACTTC. Its protein product is CASSYPGQEYEQYF.

V is TRBV30 and J is TRBJ2-7, with a tentative D call TRBD2 (6 bases). The germline V gene encodes CDR1 GTSNPN and CDR2 SVGIG (reference sequence). The ends were cut back, 4 bases at V and 2 bases at J, with 15 bases in the middle. The CDR3 spans 14 residues. For the CDR3, the DNA is TGTGCCTGGAACCCGGACTATCGGACCTACGAGCAGTACTTC. This sequence encodes CAWNPDYRTYEQYF.

This rearrangement joins TRBV28 to TRBJ1-2; perhaps TRBD1 as D (5 bases). CDR3 length equals 16 residues. V lost 5 bases to trimming and J lost 4 bases, with 20 bases between them. The germline V gene encodes CDR1 MDHEN and CDR2 SYDVKM. In DNA form, the CDR3 reads TGTGCCAGCAGTGCTAGTGGGGCGATGGCAATCTATGGCTACACCTTC. Its protein product is CASSASGAMAIYGYTF.

In the case of this clone: A much bigger clone sits one base away, suggesting this may be a read error. The rearrangement joins TRBV6-6 to TRBJ1-5, with D perhaps TRBD1 (6 bases). CDR3 length: 14 residues. Looked up from germline, CDR1 is MNHNY and CDR2 is SVGAGI (reference sequence). The CDR3 sequence: CASSLSGARQSQHF. As DNA, the CDR3 is TGTGCCAGCAGTCTCTCAGGGGCTCGTCAGTCCCAGCATTTT.